Listed below are T cell receptor beta chains from one sample, sequenced in a study of T cells after somatic rescue of genetic block. This table comes from immunoSEQ multiplex PCR, and its TCRdb copy is limited to in-frame clones, with some not included. This table has fewer than 15,000 clones, around three quarters appearing once. The sample comprised peripheral blood mononuclear cells (PBMCs). These receptor sequences come from a boy aged 10-17 years. CDR3s include the opening cysteine and the closing phenylalanine or tryptophan. Each record gives: D gene, V gene, clone size, J gene, CDR3 DNA, CDR3 protein. The D gene is left open where the match is weak. Clone size is not always given. Where it is, it says once, few, many or a class for expanded clones.

TRBD1	TRBV5-1	.	TRBJ2-7	TGCGCCAGCTGCCCGGGACAGGCCCCCTACGAGCAGTACTTC	CASCPGQAPYEQYF
TRBD1	TRBV2	few	TRBJ1-5	TGTGCCAGCAGTGAGGACAGGGAGGGAAATCAGCCCCAGCATTTT	CASSEDREGNQPQHF
.	TRBV11-3	.	TRBJ1-2	TGTGCCAGCAGCTCCTCTCAGTGGGCTCCCAGCTATGGCTACACCTTC	CASSSSQWAPSYGYTF
.	TRBV6-1	.	TRBJ2-7	TGTGCCAGCAGTGAAGCGATCCCCTCGATTACAGGGAAATCGTTCTACGAGCAGTACTTC	CASSEAIPSITGKSFYEQYF
TRBD1	TRBV11-2	.	TRBJ2-7	TGTGCCAGCAGCCCGGGACAGCCCTACGAGCAGTACTTC	CASSPGQPYEQYF
TRBD2	TRBV11-1	.	TRBJ2-3	TGTGCCAGCAGCCCTCCGGGACTAGGTATTGGTACAGATACGCAGTATTTT	CASSPPGLGIGTDTQYF
TRBD2	TRBV2	.	TRBJ2-1	TGTGCCAGCACCCCCCAAAGGCTAGCGGGTTCCTACAATGAGCAGTTCTTC	CASTPQRLAGSYNEQFF
.	TRBV9	.	TRBJ1-3	TGTGCCAGCAGCGTGGGTGGACTTTCCTTCTCTGGAAACACCATATATTTT	CASSVGGLSFSGNTIYF
.	TRBV11-2	.	TRBJ1-5	TGTGCCAGCAGCTTAGATAGGGTTAATCAGCCCCAGCATTTT	CASSLDRVNQPQHF
TRBD1	TRBV7-9	.	TRBJ1-4	TGTGCCAGCAGCTTCATTCCGGGACAGGGTAACGAAAAACTGTTTTTT	CASSFIPGQGNEKLFF
.	TRBV5-6	.	TRBJ1-2	TGTGCCAGCCTTTCAGGGTCTCTTAACTATGGCTACACCTTC	CASLSGSLNYGYTF
.	TRBV6-5	.	TRBJ2-1	TGTGCCAGCACCAACAGTATCCGGGGCCGGGAGTTCTTC	CASTNSIRGREFF
.	TRBV28	.	TRBJ1-2	TGTGCCAGCAGTTTATGGAGGGGCCCTAACTATGGCTACACCTTC	CASSLWRGPNYGYTF
.	TRBV18	few	TRBJ1-5	TGTGCCAGCTCATATACTTATCACAAGGGAACAGGAATCAATCAGCCCCAGCATTTT	CASSYTYHKGTGINQPQHF
.	TRBV9	.	TRBJ1-4	TGTGCCAGCAGCGTTAGGCCCGGAGGACACGACAATGAAAAACTGTTTTTT	CASSVRPGGHDNEKLFF
.	TRBV6-5	.	TRBJ1-5	TGTGCCAGCAGTTACTCGAGACAACAGCCCCAGCATTTT	CASSYSRQQPQHF
.	TRBV7-9	.	TRBJ1-2	TGTGCCAGCAGCTTAGCGGTCCGGGTTTACTTC	CASSLAVRVYF
.	TRBV5-1	.	TRBJ2-3	TGCGCCAGCAGCTTCTGGGGGGGCCCAGATACGCAGTATTTT	CASSFWGGPDTQYF
.	TRBV4-1	medium-sized	TRBJ1-5	TGCGCCAGCAGCCAAGGGGGGCGCAGTCACGGCAATCAGCCCCAGCATTTT	CASSQGGRSHGNQPQHF
.	TRBV15	.	TRBJ2-7	TGTGCCACCAGCAGCTCAGGACCTCCCTACTGGTACGAGCAGTACTTC	CATSSSGPPYWYEQYF
.	TRBV18	.	TRBJ1-5	TGTGCCAGCTCACCCTTTTTCGGAAGCAATCAGCCCCAGCATTTT	CASSPFFGSNQPQHF
.	TRBV9	.	TRBJ2-2	TGTGCCAGCAGCGTAGCCGGAGTAGTAAGGACCGGGGAGCTGTTTTTT	CASSVAGVVRTGELFF
.	TRBV27	.	TRBJ1-3	TGTGCCAGCAGTCAAACGAGCTCTGGAAACACCATATATTTT	CASSQTSSGNTIYF
.	TRBV4-1	.	TRBJ2-5	TGCGCCAGCAGCCAAGATGTGGGCCGAGAGACCCAGTACTTC	CASSQDVGRETQYF
.	TRBV29-1	.	TRBJ2-6	TGCAGCGTCTCCGACGGGGTACGCTCTGGGGCCAACGTCCTGACTTTC	CSVSDGVRSGANVLTF
.	TRBV18	once	TRBJ2-1	TGTGCCAGCTCCTCACGCGGGAACTACAATGAGCAGTTCTTC	CASSSRGNYNEQFF
.	TRBV7-9	medium-sized	TRBJ1-1	TGTGCCAGCAGCTTAGGGGGGAGGACTGAAGCTTTCTTT	CASSLGGRTEAFF
TRBD2	TRBV6-6	.	TRBJ2-7	TGTGCCACCGCGACTAGCGGGAATCCCTACGAGCAGTACTTC	CATATSGNPYEQYF